Relative to its sample, the clone carrying this T cell receptor (beta chain) is medium-sized. The antigen is not known. This sample was included in a study of early T cells in non-severe SARS-CoV-2 infection. Study-level information: Chains were unpaired, as sequencing was done on bulk RNA from unsorted whole blood. General study points: Comparison of clonotypes with VDJdb favored anti-spike CD8 responses while missing private and CD4 specificities.

Individual cDNA molecules carried attached unique molecular identifiers. One entry per CDR3 protein results from TCRdb running MiXCR on the 5' RACE reads. The sample carries 25,000 to 35,000 distinct CDR3 sequences, roughly 4.4% recorded once. Trimming removed 5 bases at V and 7 bases at J, with 7 bases between. Germline values: CDR1 SGHTA, CDR2 FQGNSA. This CDR3 region has 11 residues. The receptor comes from an adult who was a healthcare worker with PCR-confirmed SARS-CoV-2 infection or an uninfected control (not recorded which). The J gene is TRBJ2-3, the V gene TRBV7-2, with D uncertain. The sequencing input was whole blood. CDR3 bases: TGTGCCAGCAGCGTCGGGTATACGCAGTATTTT. Translated: CASSVGYTQYF.